Listed here are 2 T cell receptor beta chains from one sample, sequenced in a study of cytomegalovirus exposure and HLA in healthy donors. The table came from immunoSEQ multiplex PCR; TCRdb's copy has only in-frame clones and leaves some out. The repertoire consists of about 180,000 clones, with roughly 85% occurring once and the leading ten covering about 16%. The sequenced sample consisted of PBMCs. All receptors derive from a man in his late teens or twenties in good health and CMV-seropositive.

This clone was detected only a few times. The chain employs TRBV6-4 and TRBJ2-3; TRBD2 might be the D (5 bases). The CDR3 loop spans 14 amino acids. Trimming pared 5 bases from V and 0 bases from J, leaving 9 bases between. CDR1 and CDR2 from the germline V gene are MRHNA and SNTAGT. CDR3: CASSSGLSTDTQYF. In nucleotides, the CDR3 is TGTGCCAGCAGTAGCGGACTCAGCACAGATACGCAGTATTTT.

This clone was seen more than once but under ten times. J is TRBJ2-7 and V is TRBV28, with 9 positions matching TRBD1. The germline gives CDR1 MDHEN, CDR2 SYDVKM. The CDR3 has 16 residues. V was clipped by 5 bases and J by 1 base; unmatched bases: 9. This chain's CDR3 is CASSPSGQGRSYEQYF. The DNA of the CDR3 is TGTGCCAGCAGTCCTTCAGGACAGGGGAGGTCCTACGAGCAGTACTTC.